This TCR beta chain was recorded in a study of cytomegalovirus exposure and HLA in healthy donors. In the PCR, 60 Vbeta and 13 Jbeta primers were used. TCRdb keeps only in-frame clones here, not all; method: immunoSEQ multiplex PCR. The sample yields about 160,000 clones, 75% seen once. The source material was PBMCs. The clonotype comes from a woman aged 45-60 years in good health and CMV-seropositive.

This chain's CDR3 is CASQRDNTMNTEAFF. CDR3 nucleotides: TGTGCCAGTCAACGGGACAATACCATGAACACTGAAGCTTTCTTT. J is TRBJ1-1 and V is TRBV19, with a possible D match to TRBD1 (6 bases). The V end was cut by 8 bases, the J end by 0 bases, with 16 bases between. Per the germline V gene, CDR1 is LNHDA and CDR2 is SQIVND (reference sequence). The CDR3 consists of 15 residues.